These 22 T cell receptor beta chains share one sample of origin, sequenced in a study of identical twins. One entry per CDR3 protein results from TCRdb running MiXCR on the 5' RACE reads. The sample carries about 300,000 distinct CDR3 sequences, about 12% recorded once. The same sample was also used in a study of yellow fever vaccine responses in identical twins.

Material for sequencing was CD8+ T cells sorted from blood. The receptors derive from a woman aged 18-29 years in good health.

This clonotype occurred a few times. The chain carries TRBV4-1 and TRBJ2-1; possibly TRBD1 or TRBD2 for D (7 bases each). The germline CDR1 and CDR2 sequences are MGHRA and YSYEKL. Trimming shortened V by 3 bases and J by 7 bases, and 13 bases separated the two germline ends. The CDR3 has 14 residues. Here the CDR3 reads CASSHQQGGNEQFF. In DNA form, the CDR3 reads TGCGCCAGCAGCCATCAGCAGGGGGGGAATGAGCAGTTCTTC.

The table lists this clonotype with a few counts. V gene TRBV14 combines with J gene TRBJ2-7; D not certain. CDR1 is SGHDN, CDR2 FVKESK, per germline. The CDR3 has 17 amino acids. Trimming removed 3 bases at V and 4 bases at J, with 22 bases between. The CDR3 DNA reads TGTGCCAGCAGCCAGAATGGAGTTGGTGGCTATAGGTACGAGCAGTACTTC. It encodes CASSQNGVGGYRYEQYF.

This clonotype was detected only once. The J gene is TRBJ1-1, the V gene TRBV28, with TRBD1 identical over 8 bases. The CDR3 length is 15 residues. V dropped 4 bases and J dropped 1; count of bases not matched to a gene: 5. Per the germline V gene, CDR1 is MDHEN and CDR2 is SYDVKM. The CDR3 reads CASSWGQVGNTEAFF. CDR3 DNA: TGTGCCAGCAGTTGGGGACAGGTGGGGAACACTGAAGCTTTCTTT.

The rearrangement uses TRBV20-1 and TRBJ2-7; D might be TRBD2 (5 bases). The V gene's germline CDR1 is DFQATT and CDR2 SNEGSKA (reference sequence). This CDR3 comprises 14 residues. V was pared by 3 bases and J by 2 bases, with 14 bases between. This CDR3 is CSASELGFTYEQYF. The CDR3 nucleotides are TGCAGTGCTAGCGAACTAGGGTTTACCTACGAGCAGTACTTC.

The V and J genes are TRBV20-1 and TRBJ2-3; D gene uncertain. Germline V lookup: CDR1 DFQATT, CDR2 SNEGSKA (reference sequence). The CDR3 has 15 residues. V lost 0 bases, J lost 1 base, and 11 bases lay in between. DNA for the CDR3: TGCAGTGCTAGAGATCGCTTATTGGGCACAGATACGCAGTATTTT. This codes for CSARDRLLGTDTQYF.

The V and J genes are TRBV27 and TRBJ2-1; 10 positions match TRBD2. Looked up from germline, CDR1 is MNHEY and CDR2 is SMNVEV (reference sequence). The CDR3 is 15 residues long. The J segment lost 8 bases and the V segment lost 3 bases, leaving 7 bases of the junction unmatched. The CDR3 sequence: CASSFSASGSYEQFF. The CDR3 DNA is TGTGCCAGCAGTTTCTCAGCTAGCGGGAGTTATGAGCAGTTCTTC.

This clonotype was seen a few times. The chain joins TRBV4-2 to TRBJ2-2; possible D gene TRBD2, 6 bases. This CDR3 is built from 17 residues. CDR1 and CDR2 from the germline V gene are LGHNA and YNFKEQ. V was cut by 0 bases and J by 3 bases, with 14 bases left in between. The CDR3, as DNA: TGTGCCAGCAGCCAAGAGTATGGGGGAGGAGACACCGGGGAGCTGTTTTTT. Translating gives CASSQEYGGGDTGELFF.

In this sample, this clonotype turned up a few times. The chain uses TRBV7-9 and TRBJ2-1; D ambiguous. The V gene lost 5 bases and the J gene lost 8 bases, with 7 bases spanning the gap. This CDR3 has 11 amino acids. Germline CDR1 reads SEHNR; CDR2 reads FQNEAQ (reference sequence). Here the CDR3 reads CASSPFYEQFF. The CDR3 nucleotides are TGTGCCAGCAGCCCCTTCTATGAGCAGTTCTTC.

This clonotype was seen a few times. The chain carries TRBV20-1 and TRBJ2-7; 8 bases map to TRBD2. The length of the CDR3 is 14 residues. V gave up 1 base and J gave up 5 bases; unmatched junction bases: 7. The V gene's germline CDR1 is DFQATT and CDR2 SNEGSKA (reference sequence). The CDR3 here is CSARGLSGIDEQYF. The CDR3 bases are TGCAGTGCTAGAGGTCTTAGCGGGATAGACGAGCAGTACTTC.

This rearrangement joins TRBV7-9 to TRBJ2-1; D ambiguous. The CDR3 runs 13 residues. V was pared by 4 bases and J by 4 bases, with 8 bases between. Germline V gives CDR1 SEHNR, CDR2 FQNEAQ (reference sequence). CDR3 nucleotides: TGTGCCAGCAGCTCAGGACGGTACAATGAGCAGTTCTTC. Amino acid sequence: CASSSGRYNEQFF.

The sample holds many counts of this clonotype. This chain connects TRBV20-1 to TRBJ2-3; D is undetermined. CDR3 length: 11 amino acids. Germline V lookup: CDR1 DFQATT, CDR2 SNEGSKA (reference sequence). V gave up 5 bases and J gave up 4 bases, with 7 bases separating them. This CDR3 reads CSARRSDTQYF. DNA of the CDR3: TGCAGTGCTCGGCGGTCAGATACGCAGTATTTT.

This clonotype was seen many times. V usage is TRBV5-5 and J usage is TRBJ2-1; no clear D gene. Trimming removed 0 bases from V and 9 bases from J, with 7 bases in between. Per germline, CDR1 SGHKS and CDR2 YYEKEE (reference sequence). The CDR3 runs to 12 residues. The CDR3 DNA follows: TGTGCCAGCAGCTTGGCCTGGAGTGAGCAGTTCTTC. It is translated as CASSLAWSEQFF.

The V gene is TRBV20-1, the J gene TRBJ2-7, with D perhaps matching TRBD2 (5 bases). The V gene lost 6 bases and the J gene lost 1 base, with 10 bases spanning the gap. From germline, CDR1 is DFQATT and CDR2 SNEGSKA (reference sequence). The CDR3 runs 12 residues. The DNA for the CDR3 is TGCAGTGCGGTTGGCGGGTCCTACGAGCAGTACGTC. Its translation is CSAVGGSYEQYV.

This clonotype was seen only a few times. The chain employs TRBV27 and TRBJ1-6; D perhaps matches TRBD1 (5 bases). V was cut by 10 bases and J by 3 bases, with 16 bases left in between. There are 15 residues in the CDR3. In germline, CDR1 is MNHEY, CDR2 SMNVEV (reference sequence). CDR3 in amino acids: CATKSGTDYNSPLHF. Written as DNA, the CDR3 is TGTGCCACCAAATCCGGGACGGACTATAATTCACCCCTCCACTTT.

This clonotype was seen only a few times. The V gene is TRBV10-1, the J gene TRBJ2-3; D perhaps matches TRBD1 (6 bases). The germline V gene encodes CDR1 WNHNN and CDR2 SYGVQD (reference sequence). There are 14 residues in the CDR3. V gave up 2 bases and J gave up 0 bases, with 6 bases separating them. CDR3 protein: CASSEQGSTDTQYF. CDR3 coding DNA: TGCGCCAGCAGTGAGCAGGGGAGCACAGATACGCAGTATTTT.

V usage is TRBV7-9 and J usage is TRBJ1-1; D uncertain. Germline V gene sequence: CDR1 SEHNR, CDR2 FQNEAQ (reference sequence). Trimming removed 5 bases from V and 3 bases from J, with 13 bases in between. The CDR3 consists of 14 residues. The CDR3 protein is CASSPPLGDTEAFF. The CDR3 nucleotides are TGTGCCAGCAGCCCCCCCCTAGGAGACACTGAAGCTTTCTTT.

The chain carries TRBV10-3 and TRBJ1-1; weak D call: TRBD1 (5 bases). The CDR3 has 19 amino acids. The V end was cut by 5 bases, the J end by 0 bases, with 25 bases between. Germline lookup yields CDR1 ENHRY and CDR2 SYGVKD. The CDR3 DNA reads TGTGCCATCAGTCCGTTGTGGTCAGGTCCGGGACCTATGAACACTGAAGCTTTCTTT. It is translated as CAISPLWSGPGPMNTEAFF.

This clonotype has more than one count but fewer than ten. The chain's CDR3 is CSASPRDRGLNEQFF. The DNA for the CDR3 is TGCAGTGCTAGTCCACGGGACAGGGGCCTCAATGAGCAGTTCTTC. V is TRBV20-1 and J is TRBJ2-1; 10 positions match TRBD1. CDR1 and CDR2 from the germline V gene are DFQATT and SNEGSKA (reference sequence). The CDR3 is 15 residues long. V lost 3 bases to trimming and J lost 6 bases; unmatched junction nucleotides: 8.

V usage is TRBV20-1 and J usage is TRBJ2-3, with 12 bases matching TRBD2. V was pared by 3 bases and J by 6 bases, with 16 bases of the junction left unmatched. Germline CDR1 and CDR2: DFQATT and SNEGSKA (reference sequence). The CDR3 has 18 amino acids. In DNA form, the CDR3 reads TGCAGTGCTAGCTTCTACCTGACTAGCGGGGGCCCTTTGGATACGCAGTATTTT. Protein product: CSASFYLTSGGPLDTQYF.

The chain carries TRBV7-8 and TRBJ2-3; 14 positions agree with TRBD2. The V and J ends lost 1 base and 2 bases, in that order; junction bases with no gene match: 5. The CDR3 has 18 residues. CDR1 and CDR2 from the germline V gene are SGHVS and FQNEAQ. CDR3 sequence reads: CASSLGTSGGRYTDTQYF. The CDR3 bases are TGTGCCAGCAGCTTAGGGACTAGCGGGGGGCGTTACACAGATACGCAGTATTTT.

This clonotype came up a few times. The chain employs TRBV15 and TRBJ1-4; D unclear. CDR1 is LNHNV, CDR2 YYDKDF, per germline (reference sequence). V shed 1 base and J shed 8 bases, with 11 bases lying between them. This CDR3 region has 14 residues. This chain's CDR3 is CATSRGVGGEKLFF. In DNA, the CDR3 is TGTGCCACCAGCAGAGGGGTGGGCGGCGAAAAACTGTTTTTT. Combining the CDR3 with reference TRBV15 and TRBJ1-4 gives the whole variable domain DAMVIQNPRYQVTQFGKPVTLSCSQTLNHNVMYWYQQKSSQAPKLLFHYYDKDFNNEADTPDNFQSRRPNTSFCFLDIRSPGLGDTAMYLCATSRGVGGEKLFFGSGTQLSVL.

This clonotype showed up just once. This sequence joins TRBV5-1 and TRBJ2-1; 12 bases are shared with TRBD2. CDR1 is SGHRS, CDR2 YFSETQ, per germline. V lost 4 bases to trimming and J lost 4 bases; unmatched junction nucleotides: 9. The length of the CDR3 is 17 residues. CDR3 amino acids: CASSPLTSGGAYNEQFF. CDR3 DNA: TGCGCCAGCAGCCCCTTGACTAGCGGGGGCGCATACAATGAGCAGTTCTTC.